These 30 T cell receptor beta chains originate from one sample sequenced in a study of T cells after yellow fever vaccination. MiXCR, run by TCRdb on the 5' RACE reads, gives a single entry per CDR3 protein. The sample contains 620,000 or so distinct CDR3 sequences, 10% to 15% of which appear only once. The source was PBMCs, collected on the day of the yellow fever booster vaccination. The receptors shown here come from a man aged 25 to 45 who received the YFV17D yellow fever vaccine.

This clonotype was detected a few times. The rearrangement joins TRBV29-1 to TRBJ2-1; D is perhaps TRBD1 or TRBD2 (6 bases each). Germline assignment: CDR1 SQVTM and CDR2 ANQGSEA. Trimming stripped 3 bases from V and 1 base from J, with 13 bases between. This CDR3 spans 15 amino acids. This chain's CDR3 is CSVEGGEYSYNEQFF. The CDR3 DNA follows: TGCAGCGTTGAGGGGGGCGAATATTCCTACAATGAGCAGTTCTTC.

The V gene is TRBV12-3 or TRBV12-4, the J gene TRBJ1-4; weak D call: TRBD1 (6 bases). The CDR3 runs 17 residues. The V end lost 2 bases, the J end lost 0 bases, and 13 bases lay between the germline ends. This CDR3 is CASSLNRVGATNEKLFF. CDR3 nucleotide sequence: TGTGCCAGCAGTTTAAACAGGGTAGGGGCAACTAATGAAAAACTGTTTTTT.

This clonotype was counted only a few times. The chain links TRBV7-2 to TRBJ2-7; D tentatively fits TRBD1 or TRBD2 (5 bases each). CDR1 and CDR2 from the germline V gene are SGHTA and FQGNSA. The ends were cut back, 2 bases at V and 4 bases at J, with 12 bases in the middle. This CDR3 has 14 amino acids. In DNA, the CDR3 is TGTGCCAGCAGCTTAACAAGGTGGGGGTACGAGCAGTACTTC. Amino acid sequence: CASSLTRWGYEQYF.

This clonotype was seen only a few times. The genes are TRBV30 and TRBJ2-7, with D maybe TRBD2 (5 bases). Germline CDR1 and CDR2: GTSNPN and SVGIG (reference sequence). The CDR3 is made up of 13 amino acids. V lost 2 bases and J 2 bases, leaving 10 bases between the germline ends. For the CDR3, the DNA is TGTGCCTGGAGTCTTAGCGCCACCTACGAGCAGTACTTC. It yields the protein CAWSLSATYEQYF.

This clonotype was found a few times. V usage is TRBV4-3 and J usage is TRBJ2-7; the D gene is possibly TRBD2 (5 bases). Germline V gene data show CDR1 as LGHNA and CDR2 as YSLEER. The V end lost 0 bases, the J end lost 0 bases, and 12 bases lay between the germline ends. This CDR3 is built from 16 residues. CDR3 amino acids: CASSQEYDGNSYEQYF. The DNA for the CDR3 is TGCGCCAGCAGCCAAGAGTATGACGGGAACTCCTACGAGCAGTACTTC.

The rearrangement uses TRBV7-9 and TRBJ1-4; TRBD1 matches 7 bases. The CDR3 is 15 amino acids. Germline V gene lookup returns CDR1 SEHNR and CDR2 FQNEAQ (reference sequence). The junction had 10 bases not matched to a gene; V was cut back by 6 bases and J by 6 bases. The CDR3 DNA reads as TGTGCCAGCAGTCTATCCAGGGGGATGGATGAAAAACTGTTTTTT. The encoded protein is CASSLSRGMDEKLFF.

This clonotype was seen ten or more times. DNA of the CDR3: TGTGCCAGCAGCGTGGTTCGGGCTAGCGAGAACACAGATACGCAGTATTTT. It translates to CASSVVRASENTDTQYF. This sequence joins TRBV9 and TRBJ2-3; D possibly corresponds to TRBD2 (6 bases). Germline loops: CDR1 SGDLS, CDR2 YYNGEE. The CDR3 covers 17 residues. Trimming pared 2 bases from V and 2 bases from J, leaving 18 bases between.

This sequence joins TRBV5-1 and TRBJ2-1; no clear D. The CDR3 consists of 14 residues. V shed 5 bases and J shed 6 bases, with 15 bases lying between them. Germline lookup yields CDR1 SGHRS and CDR2 YFSETQ. The CDR3 DNA is TGCGCCAGCAGGTCCTCCCCCAATGTCAATGAGCAGTTCTTC. Amino acids: CASRSSPNVNEQFF. The whole variable domain, remainder taken from reference TRBV5-1 and TRBJ2-1, is KAGVTQTPRYLIKTRGQQVTLSCSPISGHRSVSWYQQTPGQGLQFLFEYFSETQRNKGNFPGRFSGRQFSNSRSEMNVSTLELGDSALYLCASRSSPNVNEQFFGPGTRLTVL.

The chain joins TRBV7-2 to TRBJ1-6, with 7 bases lining up with TRBD1. The CDR3 totals 15 residues. Germline lookup yields CDR1 SGHTA and CDR2 FQGNSA. After removal of 7 bases from V and 10 bases from J, the junction contained 13 bases not matched to a gene. The CDR3, as DNA: TGTGCCAGCACCTCGGGGGGACAGTTGGTCTCACCCCTCCACTTT. It specifies CASTSGGQLVSPLHF. The entire variable domain, with the rest obtained from reference TRBV7-2 and TRBJ1-6, is as follows: GAGVSQSPSNKVTEKGKDVELRCDPISGHTALYWYRQSLGQGLEFLIYFQGNSAPDKSGLPSDRFSAERTGGSVSTLTIQRTQQEDSAVYLCASTSGGQLVSPLHFGNGTRLTVT.

CDR3 bases: TGTGCCAGCTCATCCCCTGGGACAGGGAAGGGAGAGACCCAGTACTTC. Translating gives CASSSPGTGKGETQYF. The genes are TRBV18 and TRBJ2-5; TRBD1 agrees at 9 bases. Trimming took 5 bases from V and 4 from J; bases not matched to a gene: 11. Germline lookup yields CDR1 KGHSH and CDR2 LQKENI. The CDR3 has 16 residues.

The J gene is TRBJ2-3, the V gene TRBV4-3, with TRBD2 matching over 12 bases. The CDR3 contains 17 residues. CDR1 is LGHNA and CDR2 is YSLEER in the germline V gene. With V trimmed by 1 base and J by 0 bases, 2 bases remained unmatched. DNA for the CDR3: TGCGCCAGCAGCCAAGGAGGACTAGCGGGAAGCACAGATACGCAGTATTTT. It encodes CASSQGGLAGSTDTQYF.

The chain combines TRBV7-7 with TRBJ2-5, with 9 nucleotides matching TRBD1. The V and J ends lost 5 bases and 4 bases, in that order; junction bases with no gene match: 8. Germline assignment: CDR1 SSHAT and CDR2 FNYEAQ (reference sequence). The CDR3 is made up of 15 amino acids. CDR3 protein: CASSSNRGRRETQYF. Written as DNA, the CDR3 is TGTGCCAGCAGCAGCAACAGGGGGCGTAGAGAGACCCAGTACTTC.

A few counts support this clonotype. The J gene is TRBJ2-7, the V gene TRBV24-1; D is ambiguous. The germline V gene has CDR1 KGHDR and CDR2 SFDVKD. This CDR3 is 15 amino acids long. V lost 1 base, J lost 0 bases, and 9 bases lay in between. The CDR3 loop reads CATSDFHGFSYEQYF. In nucleotides, the CDR3 is TGTGCCACCAGTGATTTCCATGGGTTCTCCTACGAGCAGTACTTC.

This clonotype was observed a handful of times. The rearrangement joins TRBV5-1 to TRBJ2-1; D perhaps matches TRBD2 (7 bases). The V end lost 0 bases, the J end lost 6 bases, and 16 bases lay between the germline ends. Germline V gene data show CDR1 as SGHRS and CDR2 as YFSETQ. This CDR3 is 16 amino acids long. CDR3 bases: TGCGCCAGCAGCTTGGGGGGGGCTAGCGGTCGCAATGAGCAGTTCTTC. Residues: CASSLGGASGRNEQFF.

V and J are TRBV7-2 and TRBJ2-7; 9 bases map to TRBD2. The CDR3 loop spans 16 amino acids. Germline V gene sequence: CDR1 SGHTA, CDR2 FQGNSA. The V segment lost 5 bases and the J segment 5 bases; nucleotides outside the gene matches: 13. As DNA, the CDR3 is TGTGCCAGCAGCCCCTCGCCTTCTAGCGGGACAGACGAGCAGTACTTC. Translating gives CASSPSPSSGTDEQYF.

The table lists this clonotype with a few counts. This chain uses TRBV29-1 with TRBJ2-3, with D perhaps TRBD2 (5 bases). V lost 7 bases to trimming and J lost 0 bases, with 11 bases between them. Germline CDR1 is SQVTM and CDR2 is ANQGSEA. CDR3 length: 13 amino acids. DNA for the CDR3: TGCAGCGCCAGCGGCCTGAGCACAGATACGCAGTATTTT. This translates into CSASGLSTDTQYF.

The J gene is TRBJ1-6, the V gene TRBV6-1; D is unresolved. V dropped 6 bases and J dropped 7 bases, with 16 bases sitting between them. Germline CDR1 is MNHNS and CDR2 is SASEGT. This CDR3 has 15 residues. The CDR3 protein is CASRTGPSYNSPLHF. DNA for the CDR3: TGTGCCAGCAGAACCGGGCCCTCTTACAATTCACCCCTCCACTTT.

The chain uses TRBV20-1 and TRBJ2-3; 8 positions agree with TRBD2. V gave up 6 bases and J gave up 6 bases; unmatched junction bases: 14. CDR3 size: 15 residues. Germline CDR1 is DFQATT and CDR2 is SNEGSKA (reference sequence). The CDR3 nucleotides read TGCAGTGCCTCCCCGGTAGCGGGGAGCAGGGATACGCAGTATTTT. Its translation: CSASPVAGSRDTQYF.

This clonotype was seen only a few times. CDR3 DNA: TGTGCCAGCAGCTTAAAGAGGCAGGGAAGAACTGAAGCTTTCTTT. This sequence encodes CASSLKRQGRTEAFF. J is TRBJ1-1 and V is TRBV7-2, with D tentatively TRBD1 (5 bases). Trimming left V 2 bases short and J 5 bases short, with 15 bases between. In germline, CDR1 is SGHTA, CDR2 FQGNSA. The CDR3 length is 15 residues.

This clonotype turned up a few times. The chain recombines TRBV18 with TRBJ2-1; D may match TRBD1 or TRBD2 (6 bases each). The CDR3 contains 15 residues. Germline CDR1 and CDR2: KGHSH and LQKENI. V was trimmed by 3 bases and J by 3 bases, leaving 12 bases between them. The CDR3 DNA sequence: TGTGCCAGCTCACCGTACGGGGGCAACTACAATGAGCAGTTCTTC. Translated, it gives CASSPYGGNYNEQFF.

The chain has TRBV20-1 and TRBJ1-2; D is unresolved. The germline V gene has CDR1 DFQATT and CDR2 SNEGSKA (reference sequence). Trimming shortened V by 5 bases and J by 8 bases, and 15 bases separated the two germline ends. The CDR3 covers 12 residues. The CDR3 region is CSAGSKLGGYTF. The CDR3 DNA reads TGCAGTGCTGGGTCAAAGTTGGGAGGCTACACCTTC.

The table lists this clonotype with a few counts. The rearrangement links TRBV4-2 to TRBJ2-7; 9 nucleotides align to TRBD1. With 4 bases clipped from V and 4 bases from J, the junction kept 5 bases outside the gene matches. CDR3 length equals 14 residues. Germline loops: CDR1 LGHNA, CDR2 YNFKEQ. Here the CDR3 DNA reads TGTGCCAGCAGCCCCTACAGGGGGCAGTACGAGCAGTACTTC. Amino acid sequence: CASSPYRGQYEQYF.

V gene TRBV27 combines with J gene TRBJ2-7; 8 bases fit TRBD2. Germline-derived CDR1 and CDR2 are MNHEY and SMNVEV (reference sequence). CDR3 size: 14 residues. V trimming: 2 bases; J trimming: 4 bases; junction bases outside the gene matches: 4. CDR3 DNA: TGTGCCAGCAGTTTACGGCGGGAGGCATACGAGCAGTACTTC. Amino acid sequence: CASSLRREAYEQYF.

The chain employs TRBV25-1 and TRBJ2-3; D call uncertain. CDR1 and CDR2 from the germline V gene are MGHDK and SYGVNS. The CDR3 has 13 amino acids. V was trimmed by 5 bases and J by 4 bases, leaving 10 bases between them. CDR3 sequence: CASSHEWADTQYF. The CDR3 DNA follows: TGTGCCAGCAGTCATGAGTGGGCAGATACGCAGTATTTT.

Concerning this clonotype: A junction end diverges from the germline sequence, so it may reflect a read error. This chain joins TRBV20-1 and TRBJ2-7; possibly TRBD1 for D (6 bases). This CDR3 region has 16 residues. Germline CDR1 reads DFQATT; CDR2 reads SNEGSKA (reference sequence). The CDR3 loop is CCARVLLQGGSYEQYF. The CDR3 DNA reads as TGCTGTGCTAGAGTCCTCCTTCAAGGGGGCTCCTACGAGCAGTACTTC.

This clonotype was found a few times. This chain uses TRBV4-2 with TRBJ2-7; TRBD2 might be the D (6 bases). V lost 3 bases, J lost 6 bases, and 12 bases lay in between. Germline V CDR1 and CDR2: LGHNA, YNFKEQ. This CDR3 has 13 residues. In DNA, the CDR3 is TGTGCCAGCAGCCACTCTCGGGACTCCGAGCAGTACTTC. Amino acids: CASSHSRDSEQYF.

This clonotype was recorded many times. This rearrangement joins TRBV5-1 to TRBJ2-6, with TRBD1 matching over 7 bases. With 2 bases clipped from V and 0 bases from J, the junction kept 11 bases outside the gene matches. Looked up from germline, CDR1 is SGHRS and CDR2 is YFSETQ. This CDR3 contains 19 residues. This CDR3 is CASSFQQGSKSSGANVLTF. Here the CDR3 DNA reads TGCGCCAGCAGCTTTCAACAGGGGTCGAAAAGCTCTGGGGCCAACGTCCTGACTTTC. Variable domain in full (rest from reference TRBV5-1 and TRBJ2-6): KAGVTQTPRYLIKTRGQQVTLSCSPISGHRSVSWYQQTPGQGLQFLFEYFSETQRNKGNFPGRFSGRQFSNSRSEMNVSTLELGDSALYLCASSFQQGSKSSGANVLTFGAGSRLTVL.

This clonotype has a handful of counts. The chain's CDR3 is CAISEGRVGSYEQYF. CDR3 nucleotide sequence: TGTGCCATCAGTGAGGGCAGGGTGGGCTCCTACGAGCAGTACTTC. V is TRBV10-3 and J is TRBJ2-7; possibly TRBD1 for D (5 bases). Germline CDR1 reads ENHRY; CDR2 reads SYGVKD. The CDR3 runs to 15 residues. V lost 2 bases and J lost 0, with 11 bases in between.

This clonotype was recorded many times. The CDR3 here is CATGSAALLAAKNIQYF. CDR3 DNA sequence: TGTGCCACCGGGAGTGCGGCACTCCTGGCAGCCAAAAACATTCAGTACTTC. This rearrangement joins TRBV24-1 to TRBJ2-4, with a weak D call TRBD2 (5 bases). V lost 9 bases and J 0 bases, leaving 20 bases between the germline ends. The germline V gene encodes CDR1 KGHDR and CDR2 SFDVKD. The CDR3 is 17 amino acids.

This clonotype has a handful of counts. The rearrangement joins TRBV28 to TRBJ2-7; the D is unclear. The ends were cut back, 5 bases at V and 7 bases at J, with 12 bases in the middle. The CDR3 contains 12 residues. Germline V CDR1 and CDR2: MDHEN, SYDVKM. As DNA, the CDR3 is TGTGCCAGCAGTCCCGCCGGGCTTGAGCAGTACTTC. Translating gives CASSPAGLEQYF.